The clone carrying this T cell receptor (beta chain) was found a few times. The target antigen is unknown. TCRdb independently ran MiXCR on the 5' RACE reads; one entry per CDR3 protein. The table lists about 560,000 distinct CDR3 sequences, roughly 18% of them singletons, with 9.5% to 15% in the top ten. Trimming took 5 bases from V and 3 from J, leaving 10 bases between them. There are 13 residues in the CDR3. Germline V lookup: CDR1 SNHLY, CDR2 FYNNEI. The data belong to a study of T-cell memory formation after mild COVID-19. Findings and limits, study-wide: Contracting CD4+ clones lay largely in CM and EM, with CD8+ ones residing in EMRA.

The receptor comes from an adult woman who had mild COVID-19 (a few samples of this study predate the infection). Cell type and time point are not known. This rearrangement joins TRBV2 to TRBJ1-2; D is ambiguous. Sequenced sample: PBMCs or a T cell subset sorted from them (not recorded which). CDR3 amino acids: CASSLQNYYGYTF. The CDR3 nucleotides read TGTGCCAGCAGTCTACAGAACTACTATGGCTACACCTTC.